These 28 T cell receptor beta chains were all obtained from the same sample, sequenced in a study of regulatory T cells in long-lasting Graves disease (dated by TCRdb to 2020 to 2022). The time point label, read with the paper, signifies: persistent/refractory GD, antithyroid drugs over 5 years with positive TRAb. For both TCR sequencing and RNA sequencing, RNA was extracted from PBMCs using TRIzol. The library came from multiplex PCR. Sequenced using an Illumina HiSeq 4000. CDR3 regions were amplified by Arm-PCR with iRepertoire HTBI primers to construct TCR beta libraries. TCRdb handled the public reads itself, with Q25 trimming in fastp and clone calling in MiXCR, and kept productive beta chains. Identical CDR3 proteins give one entry, which carries the most common genes and DNA. For this sample the table gives roughly 360,000 distinct CDR3 sequences, of which more than 20% were detected only once. About 29% of the sample belongs to the ten largest clones.

Sequencing was performed on peripheral blood mononuclear cells (PBMCs), taken when the disease was refractory, from a patient treated with antithyroid drugs. The source is a woman aged 35 to 49 with Graves disease. Donor details come from another sample of the same person, matched by shared clones.

V and J are TRBV20-1 and TRBJ1-5, with D unresolved. V was pared by 1 base and J by 2 bases, with 12 bases between. Germline-derived CDR1 and CDR2 are DFQATT and SNEGSKA (reference sequence). The CDR3 has 15 amino acids. The CDR3 coding sequence is TGCAGTGCTAGAGTAGGACCCAGAGGCAATCAGCCCCAGCATTTT. This codes for CSARVGPRGNQPQHF.

This clonotype occurred many times. This chain joins TRBV20-1 and TRBJ1-1; weak D call: TRBD1 (5 bases). The CDR3 is made up of 13 amino acids. The germline V gene has CDR1 DFQATT and CDR2 SNEGSKA (reference sequence). The V gene lost 1 base and the J gene lost 1 base, with 7 bases spanning the gap. The DNA of the CDR3 is TGCAGTGCTAGAGGACAGACGAACACTGAAGCTTTCTTT. Amino acid sequence: CSARGQTNTEAFF.

This clonotype was observed at least ten times. The chain uses TRBV28 and TRBJ2-7, with a possible D match to TRBD1 (6 bases). Trimming took 6 bases from V and 2 from J, leaving 11 bases between them. Per the germline V gene, CDR1 is MDHEN and CDR2 is SYDVKM. The CDR3 is 13 residues long. The CDR3, as DNA: TGTGCCAGCAGACAGAAGGGGGCCTACGAGCAGTACTTC. Encoded protein: CASRQKGAYEQYF.

The chain joins TRBV5-1 to TRBJ1-2; maybe TRBD1 (6 bases). The V end lost 5 bases, the J end lost 1 base, and 15 bases lay between the germline ends. Germline V gives CDR1 SGHRS, CDR2 YFSETQ. This CDR3 spans 15 amino acids. In nucleotides, the CDR3 is TGCGCCAGCAGTTCGGGGGGGCGAGTTAACTATGGCTACACCTTC. This codes for CASSSGGRVNYGYTF.

This clonotype has only a few counts. The V and J genes are TRBV19 and TRBJ1-5; 8 positions agree with TRBD1. Germline V gene sequence: CDR1 LNHDA, CDR2 SQIVND (reference sequence). The V and J ends lost 3 bases and 5 bases, in that order; junction bases with no gene match: 3. This CDR3 region has 14 residues. The CDR3, as DNA: TGTGCCAGTAGTATTCCAGGGGGCTATCAGCCCCAGCATTTT. This encodes CASSIPGGYQPQHF. Supplemented by reference TRBV19 and TRBJ1-5, the full variable domain reads DGGITQSPKYLFRKEGQNVTLSCEQNLNHDAMYWYRQDPGQGLRLIYYSQIVNDFQKGDIAEGYSVSREKKESFPLTVTSAQKNPTAFYLCASSIPGGYQPQHFGDGTRLSIL.

CDR3 in DNA: TGCGCCAGCAGCGCGACAGGGGGGATATACAATGAGCAGTTCTTC. This gives the protein CASSATGGIYNEQFF. The chain carries TRBV5-1 and TRBJ2-1; 9 positions match TRBD1. V shed 4 bases, J shed 4 bases, and the junction held 6 bases outside the gene matches. The CDR3 has 15 amino acids. Germline V gives CDR1 SGHRS, CDR2 YFSETQ.

The chain uses TRBV10-3 and TRBJ1-1; maybe TRBD1 (6 bases). This CDR3 spans 14 amino acids. Trimming took 0 bases from V and 5 from J, leaving 10 bases between them. The germline CDR1 and CDR2 sequences are ENHRY and SYGVKD. The CDR3 DNA follows: TGTGCCATCAGTGAGTCACAGGGTATAACTGAAGCTTTCTTT. This encodes CAISESQGITEAFF.

At least ten counts were recorded for this clonotype. This chain joins TRBV27 and TRBJ2-7, with 10 bases aligning to TRBD1. The CDR3 runs to 14 residues. V shed 2 bases, J shed 8 bases, and the junction held 6 bases outside the gene matches. CDR1 and CDR2 from the germline V gene are MNHEY and SMNVEV (reference sequence). CDR3 in DNA: TGTGCCAGCAGTTTAAGGGGACAGGGGACAAAGCAGTACTTC. Protein: CASSLRGQGTKQYF.

In this sample, this clonotype turned up a few times. The genes are TRBV14 and TRBJ2-2; D may be TRBD2 (6 bases). Germline CDR1 SGHDN, CDR2 FVKESK. V gave up 1 base and J gave up 4 bases, with 10 bases separating them. There are 15 residues in the CDR3. CDR3 coding DNA: TGTGCCAGCAGCCAAGGCGGGAAAGTCACCGGGGAGCTGTTTTTT. This encodes CASSQGGKVTGELFF.

The chain joins TRBV28 to TRBJ2-2, with 7 positions matching TRBD2. This CDR3 spans 15 amino acids. V lost 0 bases, J lost 4 bases, and 2 bases stayed unmatched. Germline CDR1 is MDHEN and CDR2 is SYDVKM. The CDR3 loop reads CASSLWTGGTGELFF. The CDR3 nucleotides read TGTGCCAGCAGTTTATGGACGGGGGGCACCGGGGAGCTGTTTTTT.

This clonotype appeared many times. The rearrangement links TRBV20-1 to TRBJ1-4; D gene uncertain. The length of the CDR3 is 11 residues. V lost 5 bases, J lost 4 bases, and 5 bases lay in between. Germline V gene lookup returns CDR1 DFQATT and CDR2 SNEGSKA (reference sequence). CDR3 DNA sequence: TGCAGTGCTTTCGTTAATGAAAAACTGTTTTTT. This gives the protein CSAFVNEKLFF.

This clonotype is a singleton in its sample. The chain is built from TRBV27 and TRBJ2-6; a possible D gene is TRBD2 (5 bases). Deletions cut 10 bases from V and 0 bases from J, with 13 bases between. The V gene's germline CDR1 is MNHEY and CDR2 SMNVEV (reference sequence). This CDR3 is built from 15 residues. The CDR3, as DNA: TGTGCCACGACCGGGGTGGGCTCTGGGGCCAACGTCCTGACTTTC. Translating it yields CATTGVGSGANVLTF.

This clonotype was detected ten times or more. The CDR3, as DNA: TGTGCCAGCAGCGGAGGGAGCGTAGGGGAGACCCAGTACTTC. The encoded protein is CASSGGSVGETQYF. The chain couples TRBV7-9 to TRBJ2-5, with a possible D match to TRBD2 (6 bases). With 5 bases removed from V and 5 bases from J, the gap between germline ends came to 15 bases. Germline CDR1 is SEHNR and CDR2 is FQNEAQ (reference sequence). This CDR3 spans 14 amino acids. The whole variable domain, filled in from reference TRBV7-9 and TRBJ2-5, reads DTGVSQNPRHKITKRGQNVTFRCDPISEHNRLYWYRQTLGQGPEFLTYFQNEAQLEKSRLLSDRFSAERPKGSFSTLEIQRTEQGDSAMYLCASSGGSVGETQYFGPGTRLLVL.

The chain recombines TRBV5-4 with TRBJ1-1, with D tentatively TRBD1 (5 bases). Between the trimmed V and J ends, which lost 2 bases and 4 bases, there was a span of 21 bases. Germline values: CDR1 SGHNT, CDR2 YYREEE (reference sequence). This CDR3 has 17 amino acids. The CDR3: CASSFIAGRAAGTEAFF. The CDR3 DNA reads as TGTGCCAGCAGCTTCATCGCGGGGCGCGCGGCGGGCACTGAAGCTTTCTTT.

This chain joins TRBV7-3 and TRBJ1-1; D is uncertain. There are 13 residues in the CDR3. Trimming stripped 5 bases from V and 2 bases from J, with 9 bases between. CDR1 is SGHTA, CDR2 FQGTGA, per germline. The CDR3 bases are TGTGCCAGCAGCCTCCTCTTCAACACTGAAGCTTTCTTT. Its translation: CASSLLFNTEAFF.

Many counts were recorded for this clonotype. This chain uses TRBV20-1 with TRBJ2-7; D possibly corresponds to TRBD1 (5 bases). With 0 bases removed from V and 2 bases from J, the gap between germline ends came to 14 bases. Germline values: CDR1 DFQATT, CDR2 SNEGSKA (reference sequence). This CDR3 contains 15 residues. The CDR3 loop reads CSARDKMGLTYEQYF. The CDR3 nucleotides read TGCAGTGCTAGAGATAAGATGGGGCTTACCTACGAGCAGTACTTC.

Many counts were recorded for this clonotype. The chain has TRBV2 and TRBJ1-1; possible D gene TRBD1, 6 bases. This CDR3 comprises 15 residues. Germline CDR1 is SNHLY and CDR2 is FYNNEI. Between the trimmed V and J ends, which lost 6 bases and 0 bases, there was a span of 14 bases. The CDR3 coding sequence is TGTGCCAGCAGCCGGACTCGGACAGTGAACACTGAAGCTTTCTTT. Its translation is CASSRTRTVNTEAFF.

In this sample, this clonotype turned up many times. The rearrangement joins TRBV12-3 or TRBV12-4 to TRBJ1-1; D gene uncertain. V was trimmed by 5 bases and J by 1 base, leaving 8 bases between them. The CDR3 covers 13 residues. DNA for the CDR3: TGTGCCAGCAGTCCCAACAGGAACACTGAAGCTTTCTTT. Translated, it gives CASSPNRNTEAFF.

Ten or more counts support this clonotype. CDR3 sequence: CASSARAGANVLTF. The DNA of the CDR3 is TGTGCCAGCAGCGCTAGAGCCGGGGCCAACGTCCTGACTTTC. The genes are TRBV9 and TRBJ2-6; D gene ambiguous. CDR1 and CDR2 (germline): SGDLS, YYNGEE. Trimming stripped 3 bases from V and 4 bases from J, with 8 bases between. This CDR3 comprises 14 residues.

On this clonotype: A clone one base away is much larger, so this may be a read error. Here the CDR3 DNA reads TGTGCCAGCAGTTACAGGGGGCCTGGGGCCAACGTCCTGACTTTC. Its protein is CASSYRGPGANVLTF. The rearrangement links TRBV6-5 to TRBJ2-6; 7 bases line up with TRBD1. The CDR3 totals 15 residues. Germline CDR1 MNHEY, CDR2 SVGAGI. Unmatched junction bases numbered 0, after V lost 2 bases and J lost 2 bases.

As DNA, the CDR3 is TGTGCCAGCAGCGTAGAAGGTGGCGCGAATTCACCCCTCCACTTT. Protein: CASSVEGGANSPLHF. The chain is built from TRBV9 and TRBJ1-6; no reliable D call. Looked up from germline, CDR1 is SGDLS and CDR2 is YYNGEE. V shed 0 bases and J shed 7 bases, with 11 bases lying between them. The CDR3 has 15 residues.

This clonotype was detected many times. This chain uses TRBV28 with TRBJ2-5, with 7 bases that match TRBD2. From germline, CDR1 is MDHEN and CDR2 SYDVKM. The CDR3 spans 14 residues. Trimming removed 3 bases from V and 5 bases from J; junction bases left unmatched: 6. The CDR3 reads CASSLWRELETQYF. In DNA form, the CDR3 reads TGTGCCAGCAGTTTGTGGCGGGAGCTGGAGACCCAGTACTTC.

As regards this clonotype: One base away lies a much larger clone, so this may be a sequencing read error. Since the CDR3 does not end with the conserved phenylalanine or tryptophan, this likely comes from a read error. The chain recombines TRBV7-3 with TRBJ1-2; the D gene is possibly TRBD1 (6 bases). Trimming took 0 bases from V and 4 from J, leaving 6 bases between them. The CDR3 consists of 13 residues. The germline V gene has CDR1 SGHTA and CDR2 FQGTGA. CDR3 nucleotide sequence: TGTGCCAGCAGCTTAACACAGGGCTATGGCTACACCCTC. Encoded protein: CASSLTQGYGYTL.

This clonotype came up a few times. The chain has TRBV28 and TRBJ1-2; D uncertain. Trimming shortened V by 8 bases and J by 2 bases, and 30 bases separated the two germline ends. Germline lookup yields CDR1 MDHEN and CDR2 SYDVKM. The CDR3 contains 19 residues. Here the CDR3 DNA reads TGTGCCAGCCGAAAGTTTACCCTAGTGGCGGACTCTACGAACTATGGCTACACCTTC. Its protein product is CASRKFTLVADSTNYGYTF.

The genes are TRBV11-2 and TRBJ2-3, with TRBD1 matching 9 bases. The CDR3 is made up of 15 amino acids. The germline CDR1 and CDR2 sequences are SGHAT and FQNNGV. V gave up 1 base and J gave up 2 bases; unmatched junction bases: 1. In DNA form, the CDR3 reads TGTGCCAGCAGCTTAGGGACAGGGGACACAGATACGCAGTATTTT. It translates to CASSLGTGDTDTQYF. Based on the CDR3 plus reference TRBV11-2 and TRBJ2-3, the full variable domain is EAGVAQSPRYKIIEKRQSVAFWCNPISGHATLYWYQQILGQGPKLLIQFQNNGVVDDSQLPKDRFSAERLKGVDSTLKIQPAKLEDSAVYLCASSLGTGDTDTQYFGPGTRLTVL.

The table lists this clonotype with many counts. The genes are TRBV28 and TRBJ1-1, with D perhaps matching TRBD1 (6 bases). V was clipped by 4 bases and J by 12 bases, with 15 bases between them. This CDR3 has 12 residues. Per the germline V gene, CDR1 is MDHEN and CDR2 is SYDVKM. CDR3 protein: CASSSSTGRTFF. The CDR3, as DNA: TGTGCCAGCAGTTCCTCGACAGGTCGGACTTTCTTT.

The chain uses TRBV24-1 and TRBJ2-1; TRBD2 aligns across 7 bases. CDR3 length equals 11 residues. Trimming removed 5 bases from V and 12 bases from J; junction bases left unmatched: 3. Germline CDR1 reads KGHDR; CDR2 reads SFDVKD. CDR3 bases: TGTGCCACCAGTGGCGGGAGTACGCAGTTCTTC. Translated: CATSGGSTQFF.

The chain combines TRBV5-1 with TRBJ2-5; D unclear. The J call could be wrong; TRBJ2-1 is a better fit for the DNA end. The CDR3 extends over 12 amino acids. Germline CDR1 reads SGHRS; CDR2 reads YFSETQ. The CDR3 loop is CASSIDLNEQFF. As DNA, the CDR3 is TGCGCCAGCAGTATCGATCTCAATGAGCAGTTCTTC.